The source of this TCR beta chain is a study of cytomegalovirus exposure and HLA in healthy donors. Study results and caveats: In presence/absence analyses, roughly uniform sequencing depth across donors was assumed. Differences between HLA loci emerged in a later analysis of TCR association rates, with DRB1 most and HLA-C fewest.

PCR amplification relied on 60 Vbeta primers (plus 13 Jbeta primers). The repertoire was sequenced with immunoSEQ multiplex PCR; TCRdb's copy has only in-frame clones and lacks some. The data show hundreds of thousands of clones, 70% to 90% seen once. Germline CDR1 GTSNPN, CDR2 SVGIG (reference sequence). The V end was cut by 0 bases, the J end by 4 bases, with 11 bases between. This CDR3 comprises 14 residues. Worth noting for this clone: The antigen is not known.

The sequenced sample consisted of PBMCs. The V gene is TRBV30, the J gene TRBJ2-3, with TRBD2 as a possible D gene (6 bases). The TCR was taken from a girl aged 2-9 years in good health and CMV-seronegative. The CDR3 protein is CAWSVRGLPDTQYF. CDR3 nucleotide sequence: TGTGCCTGGAGTGTACGGGGACTCCCAGATACGCAGTATTTT.